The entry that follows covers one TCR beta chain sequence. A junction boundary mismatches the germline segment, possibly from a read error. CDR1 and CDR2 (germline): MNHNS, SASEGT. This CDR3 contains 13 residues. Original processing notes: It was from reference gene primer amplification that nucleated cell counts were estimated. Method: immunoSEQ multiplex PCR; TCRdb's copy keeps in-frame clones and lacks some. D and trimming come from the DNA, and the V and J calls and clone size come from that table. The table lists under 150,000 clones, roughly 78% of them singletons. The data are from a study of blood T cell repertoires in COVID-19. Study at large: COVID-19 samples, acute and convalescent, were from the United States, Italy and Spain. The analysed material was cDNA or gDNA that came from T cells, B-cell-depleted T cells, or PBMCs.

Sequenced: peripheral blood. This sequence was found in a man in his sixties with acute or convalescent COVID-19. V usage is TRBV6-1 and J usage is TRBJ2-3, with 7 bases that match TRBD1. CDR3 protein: CASSETGADTQYF. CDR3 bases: TGTGCTAGCAGTGAAACAGGGGCCGATACGCAGTATTTT.